Below are 30 T cell receptor beta chains sequenced from a single sample in a study of response to subunit inactivated influenza vaccine. Via MiXCR, TCRdb re-called the RT-PCR reads, giving one row per CDR3 protein. The sample yields about 520,000 distinct CDR3 sequences, approximately 24% seen once. The sample in question was CD4+ T cells sorted from PBMCs, obtained less than 6 days after vaccination. These receptors originate from a man between 50 and 59 years old who received an inactivated influenza vaccine.

This clonotype was counted ten times or more. The chain recombines TRBV29-1 with TRBJ1-1; TRBD1 matches 11 bases. Germline V gene data show CDR1 as SQVTM and CDR2 as ANQGSEA. The CDR3 sequence is 15 residues long. Unmatched junction bases numbered 7, after V lost 4 bases and J lost 3 bases. The CDR3 DNA reads as TGCAGCGTTGGAGGGACAGGGGGTTGGGACACTGAAGCTTTCTTT. It specifies CSVGGTGGWDTEAFF. Full variable domain (remainder filled in from reference TRBV29-1 and TRBJ1-1): SAVISQKPSRDICQRGTSLTIQCQVDSQVTMMFWYRQQPGQSLTLIATANQGSEATYESGFVIDKFPISRPNLTFSTLTVSNMSPEDSSIYLCSVGGTGGWDTEAFFGQGTRLTVV.

The rearrangement uses TRBV12-3 or TRBV12-4 and TRBJ2-5; D ambiguous. This CDR3 has 12 amino acids. Trimming took off 4 bases at V and 6 bases at J, with 9 bases between the two ends. CDR3 nucleotide sequence: TGTGCCAGCAGTTATAACTTAAAGACCCAGTACTTC. Residues: CASSYNLKTQYF.

The rearrangement links TRBV6-4 to TRBJ2-1; 10 positions agree with TRBD2. The CDR3 is made up of 15 amino acids. Losses at the gene ends were 2 bases for V and 6 bases for J; bases not matched to a gene: 4. CDR1 is MRHNA and CDR2 is SNTAGT in the germline V gene. CDR3 in amino acids: CASSDIAGGRNEQFF. For the CDR3, the DNA is TGTGCCAGCAGTGACATAGCGGGAGGCCGCAATGAGCAGTTCTTC.

The chain couples TRBV27 to TRBJ1-4; D possibly corresponds to TRBD1 (6 bases). V gave up 0 bases and J gave up 7 bases, with 15 bases separating them. The CDR3 is 16 residues long. CDR1 is MNHEY, CDR2 SMNVEV, per germline (reference sequence). CDR3 sequence reads: CASSLSPGGRGEKLFF. In DNA form, the CDR3 reads TGTGCCAGCAGTTTATCTCCGGGGGGCAGGGGTGAAAAACTGTTTTTT. The full variable domain, completed using reference TRBV27 and TRBJ1-4, is EAQVTQNPRYLITVTGKKLTVTCSQNMNHEYMSWYRQDPGLGLRQIYYSMNVEVTDKGDVPEGYKVSRKEKRNFPLILESPSPNQTSLYFCASSLSPGGRGEKLFFGSGTQLSVL.

DNA for the CDR3: TGCAGTGCTAGTCCCAGGGTCACCGGGGAGCTGTTTTTT. It specifies CSASPRVTGELFF. The chain joins TRBV20-1 to TRBJ2-2; D might be TRBD1 (5 bases). Trimming removed 3 bases at V and 4 bases at J, with 9 bases between. There are 13 residues in the CDR3. Germline V gene data show CDR1 as DFQATT and CDR2 as SNEGSKA (reference sequence).

This clonotype was seen more than once but under ten times. The chain combines TRBV5-1 with TRBJ1-3, with D unresolved. The V gene's germline CDR1 is SGHRS and CDR2 YFSETQ. With 4 bases removed from V and 0 bases from J, the gap between germline ends came to 11 bases. The CDR3 spans 15 residues. The CDR3 spells CASSTRPNSGNTIYF. The CDR3 DNA reads TGCGCCAGCAGCACAAGACCGAACTCTGGAAACACCATATATTTT.

The chain carries TRBV14 and TRBJ2-7; 10 bases fit TRBD1. The V and J ends lost 2 bases and 5 bases, in that order; junction bases with no gene match: 6. The CDR3 sequence is 15 residues long. CDR1 and CDR2 (germline): SGHDN, FVKESK. DNA of the CDR3: TGTGCCAGCAGCCAATCGGGACAGGGGACAGACGAGCAGTACTTC. Its translation: CASSQSGQGTDEQYF.

CDR3 region: CASSSRDRGLQYF. The CDR3 DNA reads TGTGCCAGCAGTTCCCGGGACAGGGGGTTGCAGTACTTC. The rearrangement uses TRBV12-3 or TRBV12-4 and TRBJ2-7; TRBD1 matches 11 bases. The CDR3 extends over 13 amino acids. The V gene end was trimmed by 4 bases and the J gene end by 9 bases; junction bases not matched to a gene: 5.

The rearrangement links TRBV20-1 to TRBJ2-5, with 9 nucleotides matching TRBD1. Germline values: CDR1 DFQATT, CDR2 SNEGSKA (reference sequence). The CDR3 sequence is 14 residues long. The ends lost 6 bases at V and 5 bases at J; junction bases unmatched: 10. The CDR3 coding sequence is TGCAGTGCCACACACAGGGGGCGGAGGGAGACCCAGTACTTC. It specifies CSATHRGRRETQYF.

In its sample, this clonotype was seen many times. The chain joins TRBV29-1 to TRBJ2-3, with D tentatively TRBD1 or TRBD2 (5 bases each). The germline V gene encodes CDR1 SQVTM and CDR2 ANQGSEA. V was pared by 7 bases and J by 8 bases, with 22 bases between. The CDR3 consists of 14 residues. CDR3 protein: CSAGTDLSTRTQYF. DNA for the CDR3: TGCAGCGCAGGGACCGACTTGAGTACGCGTACGCAGTATTTT.

The CDR3 is CASGQGVAGELFF. In DNA, the CDR3 is TGTGCCAGCGGTCAGGGAGTCGCCGGGGAGCTGTTTTTT. The J gene is TRBJ2-2, the V gene TRBV7-2; D could derive from TRBD1 or TRBD2 (5 bases each). The CDR3 runs 13 residues. Trimming pared 8 bases from V and 6 bases from J, leaving 13 bases between. Germline CDR1 and CDR2: SGHTA and FQGNSA.

This clonotype was observed a handful of times. The chain links TRBV29-1 to TRBJ2-5, with 14 bases fitting TRBD2. This CDR3 contains 15 residues. Trimming cost V 4 bases and J 2 bases; bases outside gene matches: 3. Germline loops: CDR1 SQVTM, CDR2 ANQGSEA. This chain's CDR3 is CSVGGLAGVQETQYF. The CDR3 coding sequence is TGCAGCGTTGGGGGACTAGCGGGAGTTCAAGAGACCCAGTACTTC.

In its sample, this clonotype was seen a few times. V usage is TRBV7-2 and J usage is TRBJ2-7; D may be TRBD1 (5 bases). Germline CDR1 reads SGHTA; CDR2 reads FQGNSA. CDR3 size: 15 residues. Trimming took off 5 bases at V and 0 bases at J, with 14 bases between the two ends. CDR3 nucleotides: TGTGCCAGCAGCCGGTGGGCAGGGAACTCCTACGAGCAGTACTTC. It encodes CASSRWAGNSYEQYF.

This sequence joins TRBV15 and TRBJ2-2; 8 bases are a match to TRBD1. The CDR3 is 15 residues long. V trimming: 3 bases; J trimming: 1 base; junction bases outside the gene matches: 1. Per the germline V gene, CDR1 is LNHNV and CDR2 is YYDKDF (reference sequence). CDR3 nucleotides: TGTGCCACCAGCAGGGACAGGGAGAACACCGGGGAGCTGTTTTTT. Protein: CATSRDRENTGELFF. Drawing the rest from reference TRBV15 and TRBJ2-2, the complete variable domain is DAMVIQNPRYQVTQFGKPVTLSCSQTLNHNVMYWYQQKSSQAPKLLFHYYDKDFNNEADTPDNFQSRRPNTSFCFLDIRSPGLGDTAMYLCATSRDRENTGELFFGEGSRLTVL.

The gene calls are TRBV11-2 and TRBJ1-4; D remains unclear. The V and J ends lost 5 bases and 1 base respectively, with 11 bases between them. The CDR3 length is 15 residues. Germline lookup yields CDR1 SGHAT and CDR2 FQNNGV. The CDR3 here is CASSPRLLTNEKLFF. The DNA of the CDR3 is TGTGCCAGCAGCCCCAGACTCTTAACTAATGAAAAACTGTTTTTT. The complete variable domain, with remaining parts taken from reference TRBV11-2 and TRBJ1-4, reads EAGVAQSPRYKIIEKRQSVAFWCNPISGHATLYWYQQILGQGPKLLIQFQNNGVVDDSQLPKDRFSAERLKGVDSTLKIQPAKLEDSAVYLCASSPRLLTNEKLFFGSGTQLSVL.

This clonotype was seen only a few times. The V call is TRBV6-1, the J call TRBJ2-1, with 10 bases identical to TRBD2. This CDR3 has 13 amino acids. Germline CDR1 reads MNHNS; CDR2 reads SASEGT. Losses at the gene ends were 8 bases for V and 5 bases for J; bases not matched to a gene: 3. The CDR3 is CASSTSGNNEQFF. Here the CDR3 DNA reads TGTGCCAGCTCAACTAGCGGGAACAATGAGCAGTTCTTC.

This clonotype came up a few times. The chain couples TRBV5-1 to TRBJ2-3; TRBD2 matches 8 bases. The CDR3 has 14 residues. Trimming at V came to 4 bases and at J to 7 bases, leaving 8 bases not matched to a gene. CDR1 is SGHRS and CDR2 is YFSETQ in the germline V gene. The CDR3 DNA follows: TGCGCCAGCAGCAAAGCGGGAGCGTCGAATACGCAGTATTTT. It specifies CASSKAGASNTQYF.

The rearrangement links TRBV20-1 to TRBJ2-5; TRBD2 is a possible D gene (5 bases). In germline, CDR1 is DFQATT, CDR2 SNEGSKA (reference sequence). The CDR3 totals 12 residues. The V end was cut by 3 bases, the J end by 5 bases, with 10 bases between. This chain's CDR3 is CSASAGVETQYF. CDR3 sequence (DNA): TGCAGTGCTAGTGCCGGGGTTGAGACCCAGTACTTC.

The chain employs TRBV4-3 and TRBJ2-3; a weak D match, TRBD2 (6 bases). V lost 4 bases, J lost 1 base, and 15 bases lay in between. The CDR3 contains 16 residues. Germline CDR1 is LGHNA and CDR2 is YSLEER. The CDR3 sequence is CASSPGLRSGTDTQYF. In nucleotides, the CDR3 is TGCGCCAGCAGCCCCGGACTAAGGAGTGGCACAGATACGCAGTATTTT.

The rearrangement joins TRBV7-2 to TRBJ2-3; D unclear. Trimming removed 0 bases from V and 6 bases from J, with 7 bases in between. Germline V gene lookup returns CDR1 SGHTA and CDR2 FQGNSA. This CDR3 comprises 13 residues. CDR3 amino acids: CASSLALLDTQYF. CDR3 in DNA: TGTGCCAGCAGCTTAGCGCTGTTGGATACGCAGTATTTT.

The chain is built from TRBV25-1 and TRBJ2-1; the match to TRBD2 covers 7 bases. The CDR3 contains 15 residues. The trim removed 4 bases at V and 4 bases at J, leaving 7 bases unmatched. In germline, CDR1 is MGHDK, CDR2 SYGVNS. Here the CDR3 reads CASSAPSGVYNEQFF. DNA of the CDR3: TGTGCCAGCAGTGCTCCCAGCGGGGTATACAATGAGCAGTTCTTC.

The rearrangement uses TRBV5-6 and TRBJ2-3; D remains unclear. The germline CDR1 and CDR2 sequences are SGHDT and YYEEEE. V lost 6 bases and J lost 5, with 13 bases in between. The CDR3 loop spans 13 amino acids. This CDR3 is CASTTAVGDTQYF. The CDR3, as DNA: TGTGCCAGCACGACGGCTGTTGGAGATACGCAGTATTTT.

The gene calls are TRBV7-2 and TRBJ2-7; TRBD1 matches at 12 bases. V shed 5 bases, J shed 3 bases, and the junction held 5 bases outside the gene matches. This CDR3 has 15 residues. Germline-derived CDR1 and CDR2 are SGHTA and FQGNSA. CDR3 nucleotide sequence: TGTGCCAGCAGCCAGGGACAGGGGGCGTACTACGAGCAGTACTTC. Protein sequence: CASSQGQGAYYEQYF.

The chain links TRBV7-6 to TRBJ2-1; the D is unclear. V was pared by 10 bases and J by 5 bases, with 27 bases between. CDR1 SGHVS and CDR2 FNYEAQ come from the germline V gene. The CDR3 has 17 amino acids. DNA for the CDR3: TGTGCCACTTCAACTACGCCGACCGCAAGCCTAGACAATGAGCAGTTCTTC. Its translation is CATSTTPTASLDNEQFF.

This clonotype has more than one count but fewer than ten. The genes are TRBV6-1 and TRBJ1-3; tentative D call: TRBD1 (6 bases). With 8 bases removed from V and 0 bases from J, the gap between germline ends came to 11 bases. The V gene's germline CDR1 is MNHNS and CDR2 SASEGT. This CDR3 contains 14 residues. The CDR3 sequence: CASSTGSSGNTIYF. DNA of the CDR3: TGTGCCAGCTCGACAGGTAGCTCTGGAAACACCATATATTTT.

V gene TRBV11-2 combines with J gene TRBJ2-2; D call uncertain. CDR1 is SGHAT and CDR2 is FQNNGV in the germline V gene. This CDR3 has 15 amino acids. Trimming took 1 base from V and 8 from J, leaving 14 bases between them. In DNA, the CDR3 is TGTGCCAGCAGCTTAGCCGGGCGTGTGCAAGGGGAGCTGTTTTTT. Protein: CASSLAGRVQGELFF.

The chain carries TRBV4-3 and TRBJ2-2; no definite D call. CDR1 is LGHNA, CDR2 YSLEER, per germline. The CDR3 covers 16 residues. Trimming shortened V by 2 bases and J by 3 bases, and 13 bases separated the two germline ends. The CDR3 DNA sequence: TGCGCCAGCAGCCAAAGTAGACCAGGTTACACCGGGGAGCTGTTTTTT. Encoded protein: CASSQSRPGYTGELFF.

The chain joins TRBV27 to TRBJ2-2; D is perhaps TRBD2 (7 bases). CDR3 length: 16 residues. Trimming removed 4 bases from V and 3 bases from J, with 15 bases in between. Germline V gene lookup returns CDR1 MNHEY and CDR2 SMNVEV (reference sequence). CDR3 sequence reads: CASSYMAGAHTGELFF. The CDR3 DNA follows: TGTGCCAGCAGTTATATGGCGGGGGCTCACACCGGGGAGCTGTTTTTT.

The table lists this clonotype with a few counts. The rearrangement links TRBV7-9 to TRBJ2-3; 7 bases fit TRBD2. J lost 6 bases, V lost 5 bases, and 8 bases had no gene match. The CDR3 covers 14 residues. CDR1 is SEHNR and CDR2 is FQNEAQ in the germline V gene (reference sequence). CDR3 sequence reads: CASSQTSVRDTQYF. The CDR3 DNA is TGTGCCAGCAGCCAAACTAGCGTCAGGGATACGCAGTATTTT.

This clonotype was seen a handful of times. This sequence joins TRBV27 and TRBJ2-7; the D gene is possibly TRBD1 (6 bases). Germline-derived CDR1 and CDR2 are MNHEY and SMNVEV (reference sequence). CDR3 size: 13 residues. V was shortened by 0 bases and J by 12 bases, with 15 bases between the two germline ends. CDR3 nucleotide sequence: TGTGCCAGCAGTTTATCGGAACAGGGTAGTCGGTACTTC. Translated, it gives CASSLSEQGSRYF.